A selection of T cell receptor beta chains follows, all from one sample in a study of cytomegalovirus exposure and HLA in healthy donors. Data came from immunoSEQ multiplex PCR; TCRdb stores just in-frame clones and leaves some out. The data show around 62,000 clones, over 70% seen once. Sequences were obtained from PBMCs. The receptors stem from a male donor in good health and CMV-seropositive. Both conserved end residues are part of each CDR3. Each record gives: V gene, J gene, clone size, D gene, CDR3 DNA, CDR3 protein. D genes are given only for firm matches. Size is stated for part of the rows, as once, few or many counts, or as a class when the clone is expanded.

V gene: TRBV6-1; J gene: TRBJ1-2; clone size: -; D gene: TRBD1; CDR3 DNA: TGTGCCAGTACAGGGGGCTTTAAGAATGGCTACACCTTC; CDR3 protein: CASTGGFKNGYTF
V gene: TRBV7-3; J gene: TRBJ2-1; clone size: -; D gene: -; CDR3 DNA: TGTGCCAGCAGCTTAACTACGGTCTCCTACAATGAGCAGTTCTTC; CDR3 protein: CASSLTTVSYNEQFF
V gene: TRBV6-5; J gene: TRBJ1-6; clone size: -; D gene: TRBD1; CDR3 DNA: TGTGCCACAGGACAGGGCCTTAATTCACCCCTCCACTTT; CDR3 protein: CATGQGLNSPLHF
V gene: TRBV30; J gene: TRBJ1-2; clone size: -; D gene: -; CDR3 DNA: TGTGCCTGGAGTGTGACCTCAGGGTACAGCTACACCTTC; CDR3 protein: CAWSVTSGYSYTF
V gene: TRBV29-1; J gene: TRBJ1-2; clone size: -; D gene: TRBD1; CDR3 DNA: TGCAGCGTGGCCAGGGGGGATGGCTACACCTTC; CDR3 protein: CSVARGDGYTF
V gene: TRBV9; J gene: TRBJ1-2; clone size: few; D gene: TRBD1; CDR3 DNA: TGTGCCAGCAGCCAAGGGACAGGGAACTATGGCTACACCTTC; CDR3 protein: CASSQGTGNYGYTF
V gene: TRBV14; J gene: TRBJ2-5; clone size: -; D gene: -; CDR3 DNA: TGTGCCAGCAGCCACCATCAAGAGACCCAGTACTTC; CDR3 protein: CASSHHQETQYF
V gene: TRBV30; J gene: TRBJ1-2; clone size: -; D gene: TRBD1; CDR3 DNA: TGTGCCTGGGGGTCGACAGGGACAAACTATGGCTACACCTTC; CDR3 protein: CAWGSTGTNYGYTF
V gene: TRBV28; J gene: TRBJ1-1; clone size: -; D gene: TRBD1; CDR3 DNA: TGTGCCAGCAGCCGATCGGCAGGGGGACCGAACACTGAAGCTTTCTTT; CDR3 protein: CASSRSAGGPNTEAFF
V gene: TRBV7-6; J gene: TRBJ2-5; clone size: -; D gene: TRBD2; CDR3 DNA: TGTGCCAGCAGCCATAGCGGGGGGCTGATAGAGACCCAGTACTTC; CDR3 protein: CASSHSGGLIETQYF
V gene: TRBV4-2; J gene: TRBJ2-3; clone size: -; D gene: TRBD2; CDR3 DNA: TGTGCCAGCAGCCAGAGGACTAGCGGGGGGAGCACAGATACGCAGTATTTT; CDR3 protein: CASSQRTSGGSTDTQYF
V gene: TRBV28; J gene: TRBJ1-5; clone size: once; D gene: -; CDR3 DNA: TGTGCCAGCAGTTTATGGGGCAGGGAAGGGTTTTGGCAGCCCCAGCATTTT; CDR3 protein: CASSLWGREGFWQPQHF
V gene: TRBV4-2; J gene: TRBJ1-1; clone size: few; D gene: TRBD1; CDR3 DNA: TGTGCCAGCAGCCCCCGACAGGGGAACACTGAAGCTTTCTTT; CDR3 protein: CASSPRQGNTEAFF
V gene: TRBV7-2; J gene: TRBJ1-5; clone size: -; D gene: -; CDR3 DNA: TGTGCCAGCAGCTTGTACCAGGGTGGCAATCAGCCCCAGCATTTT; CDR3 protein: CASSLYQGGNQPQHF
V gene: TRBV28; J gene: TRBJ1-4; clone size: -; D gene: -; CDR3 DNA: TGTGCCAGCATTCAGGGATCTAATGAAAAACTGTTTTTT; CDR3 protein: CASIQGSNEKLFF
V gene: TRBV19; J gene: TRBJ1-2; clone size: -; D gene: -; CDR3 DNA: TGTGCCAGTAGTATAGTAACAGGGACGAAGGGCTACACCTTC; CDR3 protein: CASSIVTGTKGYTF
V gene: TRBV18; J gene: TRBJ1-1; clone size: few; D gene: -; CDR3 DNA: TGTGCCAGCTCAGCCCAACCGGGACAGAACACTGAAGCTTTCTTT; CDR3 protein: CASSAQPGQNTEAFF
V gene: TRBV29-1; J gene: TRBJ2-1; clone size: -; D gene: TRBD1; CDR3 DNA: TGCAGCGTTGAGACAGGGCCCTCCTACAATGAGCAGTTCTTC; CDR3 protein: CSVETGPSYNEQFF
V gene: TRBV27; J gene: TRBJ2-7; clone size: -; D gene: -; CDR3 DNA: TGTGCCAGCAGTCCCACGCCCGCGGATAGCTACGAGCAGTACTTC; CDR3 protein: CASSPTPADSYEQYF
V gene: TRBV28; J gene: TRBJ1-2; clone size: -; D gene: -; CDR3 DNA: TGTGCCAGCAGCCTAACTAAGGTTTATGGCTACACCTTC; CDR3 protein: CASSLTKVYGYTF
V gene: TRBV28; J gene: TRBJ2-7; clone size: -; D gene: TRBD2; CDR3 DNA: TGTGCCAGCAGCCTAGCGGGGGGGGACGAGCAGTACTTC; CDR3 protein: CASSLAGGDEQYF
V gene: TRBV30; J gene: TRBJ1-2; clone size: -; D gene: TRBD1; CDR3 DNA: TGTGCCTGGAGTTCCGACAGGGCCCTAGACGGCTACACCTTC; CDR3 protein: CAWSSDRALDGYTF
V gene: TRBV15; J gene: TRBJ1-6; clone size: -; D gene: -; CDR3 DNA: TGTGCCACCAGACGGGCTCAGGGCAGCTCCTATAATTCACCCCTCCACTTT; CDR3 protein: CATRRAQGSSYNSPLHF
V gene: TRBV27; J gene: TRBJ1-1; clone size: -; D gene: -; CDR3 DNA: TGTGCCAGCAGTTTTATGGGCTTACCAAGTGAAGCTTTCTTT; CDR3 protein: CASSFMGLPSEAFF
V gene: TRBV7-6; J gene: TRBJ1-3; clone size: -; D gene: -; CDR3 DNA: TGTGCCAGCAGCTTGCGGCCCGACGAGGCAGGAAACACCATATATTTT; CDR3 protein: CASSLRPDEAGNTIYF
V gene: TRBV30; J gene: TRBJ2-7; clone size: -; D gene: TRBD1; CDR3 DNA: TGTGCCTGGAGTATCCAGGGGGCGCTCCACGAGCAGTACTTC; CDR3 protein: CAWSIQGALHEQYF
V gene: TRBV6-6; J gene: TRBJ2-3; clone size: -; D gene: -; CDR3 DNA: TGTGCCAGCCTCCCGTTGGGGACTAGCACAGATACGCAGTATTTT; CDR3 protein: CASLPLGTSTDTQYF
V gene: TRBV2; J gene: TRBJ2-5; clone size: -; D gene: -; CDR3 DNA: TGTGCCAGCCATACTAGGCGAGAGACCCAGTACTTC; CDR3 protein: CASHTRRETQYF
V gene: TRBV4-2; J gene: TRBJ1-5; clone size: -; D gene: -; CDR3 DNA: TGTGCCAGCAGCCAAGATCACGGGGGAGGGGATCAGCCCCAGCATTTT; CDR3 protein: CASSQDHGGGDQPQHF
V gene: TRBV5-4; J gene: TRBJ1-1; clone size: -; D gene: -; CDR3 DNA: TGTGCCAGCAGCTCACCCGATCGGAGGATGAACACTGAAGCTTTCTTT; CDR3 protein: CASSSPDRRMNTEAFF
V gene: TRBV30; J gene: TRBJ1-1; clone size: -; D gene: -; CDR3 DNA: TGTGCCTGGAGTTCAGGGGCAAGGGGAGTGAACACTGAAGCTTTCTTT; CDR3 protein: CAWSSGARGVNTEAFF
V gene: TRBV27; J gene: TRBJ2-7; clone size: -; D gene: TRBD2; CDR3 DNA: TGTGCCAGTAAACCAATGCTGGCGGGGGTTTACGAGCAGTACTTC; CDR3 protein: CASKPMLAGVYEQYF
V gene: TRBV9; J gene: TRBJ2-1; clone size: few; D gene: TRBD2; CDR3 DNA: TGTGCCAGCAGCAACGCGGGGGGAGAATACAATGAGCAGTTCTTC; CDR3 protein: CASSNAGGEYNEQFF
V gene: TRBV4-2; J gene: TRBJ2-5; clone size: once; D gene: -; CDR3 DNA: TGTGCCAGCAGCCAAGATCTTTGGCTAGGTCTAGGGACCCAGTACTTC; CDR3 protein: CASSQDLWLGLGTQYF
V gene: TRBV19; J gene: TRBJ2-1; clone size: -; D gene: TRBD2; CDR3 DNA: TGTGCCAGTAGCGGACTAGCGGGGAGCTCCTACAATGAGCAGTTCTTC; CDR3 protein: CASSGLAGSSYNEQFF
V gene: TRBV5-4; J gene: TRBJ2-7; clone size: once; D gene: TRBD1; CDR3 DNA: TGTGCCAGCAGCACAGGGGCGGGCGAGCAGTACTTC; CDR3 protein: CASSTGAGEQYF
V gene: TRBV11-2; J gene: TRBJ2-3; clone size: -; D gene: TRBD2; CDR3 DNA: TGTGCCAGCAGTTTCCGGGGGCGGGGGGACACAGATACGCAGTATTTT; CDR3 protein: CASSFRGRGDTDTQYF
V gene: TRBV11-1; J gene: TRBJ1-1; clone size: -; D gene: -; CDR3 DNA: TGTGCCAGCAGCCCCAACATTGGGAACACTGAAGCTTTCTTT; CDR3 protein: CASSPNIGNTEAFF
V gene: TRBV28; J gene: TRBJ1-3; clone size: -; D gene: -; CDR3 DNA: TGTGCCAGCAGGGGACCCGGGAGCTCTGGAAACACCATATATTTT; CDR3 protein: CASRGPGSSGNTIYF
V gene: TRBV7-2; J gene: TRBJ2-7; clone size: once; D gene: TRBD2; CDR3 DNA: TGTGCCAGCACCCCGGACGGGGGGGCCTACGAGCAGTACTTC; CDR3 protein: CASTPDGGAYEQYF
V gene: TRBV28; J gene: TRBJ1-4; clone size: few; D gene: -; CDR3 DNA: TGTGCCAGCAGGGGGTACGGGGGAAATGAAAAACTGTTTTTT; CDR3 protein: CASRGYGGNEKLFF
V gene: TRBV6-6; J gene: TRBJ1-1; clone size: -; D gene: TRBD1; CDR3 DNA: TGTGCCAGCCAGAGGGACCCACAGGGGACTGAAGCTTTCTTT; CDR3 protein: CASQRDPQGTEAFF
V gene: TRBV6-1; J gene: TRBJ1-2; clone size: few; D gene: -; CDR3 DNA: TGTGCCAGCAGTGGGGGAGGAGTCCCTAACTATGGCTACACCTTC; CDR3 protein: CASSGGGVPNYGYTF
V gene: TRBV4-1; J gene: TRBJ2-7; clone size: -; D gene: -; CDR3 DNA: TGCGCCAGCAGCCAAGATCCGGTCAGGGGCCGTACTCTTTCCTACGAGCAGTACTTC; CDR3 protein: CASSQDPVRGRTLSYEQYF
V gene: TRBV25-1; J gene: TRBJ1-5; clone size: -; D gene: -; CDR3 DNA: TGTGCCAGCAGCGCGGGGGCCAATCAGCCCCAGCATTTT; CDR3 protein: CASSAGANQPQHF
V gene: TRBV7-2; J gene: TRBJ1-6; clone size: -; D gene: TRBD1; CDR3 DNA: TGTGCCAGCAGCCAACGGACAGGGACCTACTCCTATAATTCACCCCTCCACTTT; CDR3 protein: CASSQRTGTYSYNSPLHF
V gene: TRBV2; J gene: TRBJ2-3; clone size: -; D gene: TRBD1; CDR3 DNA: TGTGCCAGTACCGGGACAGGGTTTACGCAGTATTTT; CDR3 protein: CASTGTGFTQYF
V gene: TRBV13; J gene: TRBJ2-1; clone size: -; D gene: TRBD2; CDR3 DNA: TGTGCCAGCAGCGATAGCGGGGGGGAATACAATGAGCAGTTCTTC; CDR3 protein: CASSDSGGEYNEQFF
V gene: TRBV19; J gene: TRBJ1-5; clone size: -; D gene: TRBD1; CDR3 DNA: TGTGCCAGTAGAGACGCGGGACAGATTGGGCAGCCCCAGCATTTT; CDR3 protein: CASRDAGQIGQPQHF
V gene: TRBV4-3; J gene: TRBJ2-1; clone size: -; D gene: TRBD2; CDR3 DNA: TGCGCCAGCAGCCCTGGACTAGCGGCTTACAATGAGCAGTTCTTC; CDR3 protein: CASSPGLAAYNEQFF
V gene: TRBV5-6; J gene: TRBJ2-7; clone size: -; D gene: -; CDR3 DNA: TGTGCCAGCAGCTTGGCCAGTTACGAGCAGTACTTC; CDR3 protein: CASSLASYEQYF
V gene: TRBV7-2; J gene: TRBJ1-1; clone size: -; D gene: -; CDR3 DNA: TGTGCCAGCAGCTATCAGGGTCTCAAGACTGAAGCTTTCTTT; CDR3 protein: CASSYQGLKTEAFF
V gene: TRBV7-2; J gene: TRBJ2-3; clone size: -; D gene: -; CDR3 DNA: TGTGCCAGCAGCTTAGGGTCCCCCGGACTGTTTGATACGCAGTATTTT; CDR3 protein: CASSLGSPGLFDTQYF
V gene: TRBV28; J gene: TRBJ1-5; clone size: few; D gene: -; CDR3 DNA: TGTGCCAGCAGACGGACAGCCTATAGCAATCAGCCCCAGCATTTT; CDR3 protein: CASRRTAYSNQPQHF